This entry lists 28 T cell receptor beta chains sequenced from one sample in a study of Graves' ophthalmopathy and Graves' hyperthyroidism. The study amplified TCR beta CDR3 regions using RNA transcripts. HTBI-primed first-round RT-PCR preceded second-round multiplex PCR. TCRdb reprocessed the multiplex PCR reads with MiXCR, giving one entry per CDR3 protein. The sample includes roughly 400,000 distinct CDR3 sequences, 15% to 20% of them seen just once. Sequenced material: peripheral blood. Source of these receptors: a young woman with Graves' ophthalmopathy.

This clonotype was seen at least ten times. This chain connects TRBV28 to TRBJ2-2; D uncertain. In germline, CDR1 is MDHEN, CDR2 SYDVKM. V was shortened by 5 bases and J by 1 base, with 5 bases between the two germline ends. The CDR3 has 13 residues. Written as DNA, the CDR3 is TGTGCCAGCAGTAACATGAACACCGGGGAGCTGTTTTTT. Amino acids: CASSNMNTGELFF.

This clonotype has at least ten counts. The rearrangement uses TRBV20-1 and TRBJ1-1; no definite D call. The CDR3 contains 14 residues. Germline assignment: CDR1 DFQATT and CDR2 SNEGSKA (reference sequence). Trimming left V 3 bases short and J 0 bases short, with 11 bases between. CDR3 amino acids: CSARESIMNTEAFF. In DNA form, the CDR3 reads TGCAGTGCTAGGGAGAGTATAATGAACACTGAAGCTTTCTTT.

The table lists this clonotype with many counts. V usage is TRBV7-2 and J usage is TRBJ1-5; D not certain. CDR3 length: 15 amino acids. Per germline, CDR1 SGHTA and CDR2 FQGNSA. Between the trimmed V and J ends, which lost 5 bases and 2 bases, there was a span of 13 bases. The CDR3 loop is CASSPRPAGNQPQHF. The CDR3 bases are TGTGCCAGCAGCCCCCGACCCGCGGGCAATCAGCCCCAGCATTTT. Full variable domain (outside the CDR3, taken from reference TRBV7-2 and TRBJ1-5): GAGVSQSPSNKVTEKGKDVELRCDPISGHTALYWYRQSLGQGLEFLIYFQGNSAPDKSGLPSDRFSAERTGGSVSTLTIQRTQQEDSAVYLCASSPRPAGNQPQHFGDGTRLSIL.

This clonotype was seen repeatedly, ten times or more. This chain links TRBV27 with TRBJ2-7; D is unresolved. Trimming took 6 bases from V and 5 from J, leaving 17 bases between them. CDR1 MNHEY and CDR2 SMNVEV come from the germline V gene (reference sequence). This CDR3 has 14 residues. DNA of the CDR3: TGTGCCAGCAGCTCCCCTACCAGGTCCCACGAGCAGTACTTC. Amino acid sequence: CASSSPTRSHEQYF.

The table lists this clonotype with many counts. The chain employs TRBV18 and TRBJ2-5; TRBD1 aligns across 7 bases. After removal of 6 bases from V and 5 bases from J, the junction contained 12 bases not matched to a gene. CDR1 KGHSH and CDR2 LQKENI come from the germline V gene. The CDR3 sequence is 15 residues long. As DNA, the CDR3 is TGTGCCAGCTCCCCCAAAGGGGGCCTCGTGGAGACCCAGTACTTC. It specifies CASSPKGGLVETQYF.

This clonotype came up many times. The chain links TRBV11-2 to TRBJ2-5; D uncertain. V was pared by 4 bases and J by 1 base, with 7 bases between. Per the germline V gene, CDR1 is SGHAT and CDR2 is FQNNGV. The CDR3 totals 13 residues. The CDR3 DNA follows: TGTGCCAGCAGCTCTATCCCCCAAGAGACCCAGTACTTC. As protein: CASSSIPQETQYF.

In its sample, this clonotype was seen a few times. The V and J genes are TRBV28 and TRBJ2-5; 9 positions match TRBD2. The germline CDR1 and CDR2 sequences are MDHEN and SYDVKM. J was trimmed by 3 bases and V by 8 bases; bases with no gene match: 16. The CDR3 extends over 17 amino acids. The CDR3: CASPSLRGGPVEETQYF. CDR3 DNA: TGTGCCAGCCCCTCTCTGCGGGGGGGCCCGGTAGAAGAGACCCAGTACTTC.

This clonotype was seen at least ten times. The chain joins TRBV20-1 to TRBJ1-2; 7 nucleotides match TRBD1. Germline-derived CDR1 and CDR2 are DFQATT and SNEGSKA (reference sequence). This CDR3 spans 14 amino acids. V lost 4 bases to trimming and J lost 4 bases; unmatched junction nucleotides: 9. The CDR3 nucleotides read TGCAGTGCTACTGACGAAGGGGGCGGCTATGGCTACACCTTC. This translates into CSATDEGGGYGYTF.

This clonotype was counted between two and nine times. The chain is built from TRBV12-3 or TRBV12-4 and TRBJ1-1; TRBD1 is a possible D gene (6 bases). CDR3 length equals 14 residues. V was clipped by 3 bases and J by 1 base, with 9 bases between them. The CDR3 protein is CASSFTGKNTEAFF. The CDR3 region has the DNA TGTGCCAGCAGTTTTACAGGGAAGAACACTGAAGCTTTCTTT.

This chain joins TRBV12-3 or TRBV12-4 and TRBJ1-1; a weak D match, TRBD1 (5 bases). V was cut by 7 bases and J by 6 bases, with 21 bases left in between. The CDR3 covers 15 residues. The CDR3 spells CASIILSGRRSEAFF. The CDR3 bases are TGTGCCAGCATCATTCTCTCAGGGAGAAGGTCTGAAGCTTTCTTT.

Ten or more counts support this clonotype. The J gene is TRBJ2-4, the V gene TRBV9, with D unclear. Per the germline V gene, CDR1 is SGDLS and CDR2 is YYNGEE. Between the trimmed V and J ends, which lost 0 bases and 0 bases, there was a span of 7 bases. CDR3 length equals 15 residues. The CDR3 coding sequence is TGTGCCAGCAGCGTAGTTCACATAGCCAAAAACATTCAGTACTTC. Protein: CASSVVHIAKNIQYF. The variable domain in full, with the rest retrieved from reference TRBV9 and TRBJ2-4, is DSGVTQTPKHLITATGQRVTLRCSPRSGDLSVYWYQQSLDQGLQFLIQYYNGEERAKGNILERFSAQQFPDLHSELNLSSLELGDSALYFCASSVVHIAKNIQYFGAGTRLSVL.

This clonotype appeared many times. The chain carries TRBV27 and TRBJ1-5, with no clear D. Germline V gives CDR1 MNHEY, CDR2 SMNVEV (reference sequence). V was pared by 6 bases and J by 11 bases, with 17 bases between. CDR3 length: 13 residues. Here the CDR3 reads CASRSAGKRAQHF. The CDR3 DNA follows: TGTGCCAGCAGATCCGCGGGTAAAAGGGCCCAGCATTTT.

The rearrangement joins TRBV25-1 to TRBJ1-1, with a tentative D call TRBD1 (5 bases). CDR3 size: 14 residues. Germline V lookup: CDR1 MGHDK, CDR2 SYGVNS. V lost 10 bases and J lost 5, with 20 bases in between. The CDR3 protein is CATRGRGVETEAFF. The DNA of the CDR3 is TGTGCCACCCGAGGGCGAGGGGTGGAAACTGAAGCTTTCTTT.

The chain has TRBV5-1 and TRBJ2-7; D is ambiguous. The CDR3 is 12 amino acids. The germline V gene has CDR1 SGHRS and CDR2 YFSETQ. The V and J ends lost 7 bases and 2 bases respectively, with 10 bases between them. The CDR3 DNA sequence: TGCGCCAGCCGCGAGACAACCTACGAGCAGTACTTC. Its translation is CASRETTYEQYF.

This clonotype occurred many times. V and J are TRBV11-2 and TRBJ1-6, with D possibly matching TRBD1 (5 bases). V was shortened by 4 bases and J by 14 bases, with 33 bases between the two germline ends. This CDR3 is built from 19 residues. Looked up from germline, CDR1 is SGHAT and CDR2 is FQNNGV. In DNA, the CDR3 is TGTGCCAGCAGCTCAAAAGGGAGGGGTAGGCTGAGTCCATCGTTATCCCTCCACTTT. Its protein product is CASSSKGRGRLSPSLSLHF.

This clonotype has ten or more counts. The rearrangement joins TRBV12-3 or TRBV12-4 to TRBJ2-2; D unclear. This CDR3 has 15 residues. Trimming removed 3 bases from V and 6 bases from J, with 14 bases in between. CDR3 nucleotide sequence: TGTGCCAGCAGTTTTGGACCGGCGATTCCCGGGGAGCTGTTTTTT. As protein: CASSFGPAIPGELFF.

This clonotype occurred many times. V is TRBV7-2 and J is TRBJ2-7, with a weak D call TRBD1 (7 bases). This CDR3 contains 14 residues. The V and J ends lost 3 bases and 9 bases respectively, with 18 bases between them. The germline gives CDR1 SGHTA, CDR2 FQGNSA. CDR3 protein: CASSFRDSSGVQYF. In DNA form, the CDR3 reads TGTGCCAGCAGCTTCCGGGACAGTAGCGGCGTGCAGTACTTC.

The rearrangement uses TRBV7-2 and TRBJ2-5; 9 positions agree with TRBD2. Germline CDR1 SGHTA, CDR2 FQGNSA. The CDR3 consists of 15 residues. Trimming took 5 bases from V and 4 from J; bases not matched to a gene: 8. This CDR3 is CASSGRLAVGETQYF. In DNA, the CDR3 is TGTGCCAGCAGCGGGCGACTAGCGGTGGGAGAGACCCAGTACTTC.

This clonotype was observed at least ten times. The gene calls are TRBV15 and TRBJ2-2; 10 bases fit TRBD1. The germline gives CDR1 LNHNV, CDR2 YYDKDF (reference sequence). Trimming cost V 4 bases and J 6 bases; bases outside gene matches: 2. There are 14 residues in the CDR3. The DNA of the CDR3 is TGTGCCACCAGCATGGACAGGGGGGCCGGGGAGCTGTTTTTT. Its translation: CATSMDRGAGELFF. Complete variable domain (other parts from reference TRBV15 and TRBJ2-2): DAMVIQNPRYQVTQFGKPVTLSCSQTLNHNVMYWYQQKSSQAPKLLFHYYDKDFNNEADTPDNFQSRRPNTSFCFLDIRSPGLGDTAMYLCATSMDRGAGELFFGEGSRLTVL.

The J gene is TRBJ1-2, the V gene TRBV20-1, with unresolved D. CDR1 DFQATT and CDR2 SNEGSKA come from the germline V gene (reference sequence). This CDR3 has 11 residues. V dropped 6 bases and J dropped 4 bases, with 9 bases sitting between them. CDR3 sequence reads: CSAVPGYGYTF. CDR3 DNA sequence: TGCAGTGCCGTGCCTGGCTATGGCTACACCTTC.

This clonotype showed up many times. V and J are TRBV6-5 and TRBJ2-7; no clear D. Between the trimmed V and J ends, which lost 7 bases and 4 bases, there was a span of 17 bases. Looked up from germline, CDR1 is MNHEY and CDR2 is SVGAGI. This CDR3 is built from 14 residues. The CDR3 nucleotides are TGTGCCAGCACCAAAAGGACCTTAACGTACGAGCAGTACTTC. This translates into CASTKRTLTYEQYF.

This clonotype has a handful of counts. The rearrangement links TRBV11-2 to TRBJ2-2; TRBD2 agrees at 7 bases. V lost 2 bases and J lost 5; bases outside the gene matches: 8. Germline V CDR1 and CDR2: SGHAT, FQNNGV. This CDR3 has 16 residues. The CDR3 loop is CASSLFPAGGTGELFF. The CDR3 nucleotides read TGTGCCAGCAGCTTATTCCCCGCCGGGGGGACCGGGGAGCTGTTTTTT.

This clonotype was observed many times. V and J are TRBV28 and TRBJ2-7, with D tentatively TRBD2 (6 bases). Per the germline V gene, CDR1 is MDHEN and CDR2 is SYDVKM. Trimming removed 7 bases from V and 2 bases from J, with 12 bases in between. This CDR3 spans 13 amino acids. The CDR3 sequence is CASIWRGPYEQYF. CDR3 bases: TGTGCCAGCATCTGGAGGGGACCCTACGAGCAGTACTTC. Based on the CDR3 plus reference TRBV28 and TRBJ2-7, the full variable domain is DVKVTQSSRYLVKRTGEKVFLECVQDMDHENMFWYRQDPGLGLRLIYFSYDVKMKEKGDIPEGYSVSREKKERFSLILESASTNQTSMYLCASIWRGPYEQYFGPGTRLTVT.

There are many counts of this clonotype. The V and J genes are TRBV30 and TRBJ1-1, with TRBD1 matching over 7 bases. CDR1 is GTSNPN and CDR2 is SVGIG in the germline V gene (reference sequence). V shed 5 bases, J shed 4 bases, and the junction held 4 bases outside the gene matches. The CDR3 loop spans 12 amino acids. CDR3 loop: CAWSQGGTEAFF. In nucleotides, the CDR3 is TGTGCCTGGTCTCAGGGGGGCACTGAAGCTTTCTTT. The complete variable domain, with remaining parts taken from reference TRBV30 and TRBJ1-1, reads SQTIHQWPATLVQPVGSPLSLECTVEGTSNPNLYWYRQAAGRGLQLLFYSVGIGQISSEVPQNLSASRPQDRQFILSSKKLLLSDSGFYLCAWSQGGTEAFFGQGTRLTVV.

This clonotype was seen ten or more times. The chain links TRBV30 to TRBJ1-3; perhaps TRBD1 as D (5 bases). The germline V gene has CDR1 GTSNPN and CDR2 SVGIG (reference sequence). CDR3 size: 15 residues. V lost 4 bases and J 4 bases, leaving 17 bases between the germline ends. Here the CDR3 reads CAWKVGSGPGNTIYF. The CDR3 bases are TGTGCCTGGAAAGTAGGTTCGGGACCGGGAAACACCATATATTTT.

This clonotype was detected ten times or more. The V and J genes are TRBV27 and TRBJ1-1, with 7 bases lining up with TRBD1. The germline V gene encodes CDR1 MNHEY and CDR2 SMNVEV (reference sequence). J was trimmed by 4 bases and V by 0 bases; bases with no gene match: 11. The CDR3 is made up of 17 amino acids. CDR3 amino acids: CASSLSGGRRGPTEAFF. CDR3 DNA: TGTGCCAGCAGTTTATCAGGCGGGAGGAGGGGGCCCACTGAAGCTTTCTTT.

This clonotype appeared many times. V is TRBV11-2 and J is TRBJ1-1, with D maybe TRBD1 (6 bases). This CDR3 is built from 16 residues. The germline V gene has CDR1 SGHAT and CDR2 FQNNGV. Between the trimmed V and J ends, which lost 3 bases and 0 bases, there was a span of 14 bases. In nucleotides, the CDR3 is TGTGCCAGCAGCTTCGGCAGGGGCCTAGTGAACACTGAAGCTTTCTTT. Its translation: CASSFGRGLVNTEAFF.

This clonotype was picked up many times. The rearrangement uses TRBV6-5 and TRBJ1-2; no clear D. Trimming left V 0 bases short and J 2 bases short, with 7 bases between. Germline V gene sequence: CDR1 MNHEY, CDR2 SVGAGI. The CDR3 is 14 amino acids. The CDR3 DNA sequence: TGTGCCAGCAGTTACTCGACCCGGAACTATGGCTACACCTTC. Translating it yields CASSYSTRNYGYTF.